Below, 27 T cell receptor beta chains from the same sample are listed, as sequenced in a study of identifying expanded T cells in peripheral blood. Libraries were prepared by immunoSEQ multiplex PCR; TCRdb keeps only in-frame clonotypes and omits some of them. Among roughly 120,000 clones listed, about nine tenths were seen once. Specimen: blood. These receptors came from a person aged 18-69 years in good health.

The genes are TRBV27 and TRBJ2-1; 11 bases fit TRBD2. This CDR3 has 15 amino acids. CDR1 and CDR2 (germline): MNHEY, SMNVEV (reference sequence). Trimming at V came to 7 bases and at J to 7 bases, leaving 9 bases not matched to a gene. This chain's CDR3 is CASKSVLAGENEQFF. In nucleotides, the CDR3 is TGTGCCAGCAAATCGGTACTAGCGGGGGAGAATGAGCAGTTCTTC.

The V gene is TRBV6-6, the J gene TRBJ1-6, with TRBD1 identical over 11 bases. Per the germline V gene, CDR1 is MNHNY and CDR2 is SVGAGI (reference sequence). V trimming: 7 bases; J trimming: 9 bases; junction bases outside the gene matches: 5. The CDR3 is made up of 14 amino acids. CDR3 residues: CASISGTGGSPLHF. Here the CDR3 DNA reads TGTGCCAGCATCTCCGGGACAGGGGGTTCACCCCTCCACTTT.

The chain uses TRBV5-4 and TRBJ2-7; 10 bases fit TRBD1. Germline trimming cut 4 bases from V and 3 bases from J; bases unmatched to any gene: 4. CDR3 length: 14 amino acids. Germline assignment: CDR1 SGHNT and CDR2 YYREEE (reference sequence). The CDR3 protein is CASSGQGDGYEQYF. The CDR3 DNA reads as TGTGCCAGCAGCGGACAGGGGGATGGCTACGAGCAGTACTTC.

The CDR3 loop is CASGFTGPRNGYTF. CDR3 in DNA: TGTGCCAGCGGGTTTACCGGGCCGAGGAATGGCTACACCTTC. V usage is TRBV6-5 and J usage is TRBJ1-2; no clear D gene. The length of the CDR3 is 14 residues. CDR1 is MNHEY, CDR2 SVGAGI, per germline. V was trimmed by 8 bases and J by 6 bases, leaving 19 bases between them.

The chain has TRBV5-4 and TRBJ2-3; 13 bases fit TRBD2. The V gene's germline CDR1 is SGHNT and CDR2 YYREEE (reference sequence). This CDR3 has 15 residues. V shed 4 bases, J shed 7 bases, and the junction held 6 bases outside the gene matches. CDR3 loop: CASSLTSGGANTQYF. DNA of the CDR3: TGTGCCAGCAGCCTTACTAGCGGGGGGGCTAATACGCAGTATTTT. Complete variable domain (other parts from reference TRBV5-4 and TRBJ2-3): ETGVTQSPTHLIKTRGQQVTLRCSSQSGHNTVSWYQQALGQGPQFIFQYYREEENGRGNFPPRFSGLQFPNYSSELNVNALELDDSALYLCASSLTSGGANTQYFGPGTRLTVL.

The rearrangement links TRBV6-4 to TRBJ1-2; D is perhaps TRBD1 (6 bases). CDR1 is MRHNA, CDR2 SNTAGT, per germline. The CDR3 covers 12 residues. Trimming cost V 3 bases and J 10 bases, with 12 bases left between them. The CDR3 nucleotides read TGTGCCAGCAGTGAGGGACATTCAGTCTACACCTTC. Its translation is CASSEGHSVYTF.

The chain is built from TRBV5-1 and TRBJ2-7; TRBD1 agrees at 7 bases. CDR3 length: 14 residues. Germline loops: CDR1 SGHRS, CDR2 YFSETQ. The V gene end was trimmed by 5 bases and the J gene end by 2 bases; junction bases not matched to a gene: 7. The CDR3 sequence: CASSSGTEPYEQYF. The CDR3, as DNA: TGCGCCAGCAGTTCCGGGACAGAGCCCTACGAGCAGTACTTC.

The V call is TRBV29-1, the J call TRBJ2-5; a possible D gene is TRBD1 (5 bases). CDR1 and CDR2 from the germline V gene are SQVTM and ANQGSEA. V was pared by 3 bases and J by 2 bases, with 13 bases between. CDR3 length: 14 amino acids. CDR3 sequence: CSVDGRRGQETQYF. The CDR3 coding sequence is TGCAGCGTTGATGGTAGAAGGGGTCAAGAGACCCAGTACTTC.

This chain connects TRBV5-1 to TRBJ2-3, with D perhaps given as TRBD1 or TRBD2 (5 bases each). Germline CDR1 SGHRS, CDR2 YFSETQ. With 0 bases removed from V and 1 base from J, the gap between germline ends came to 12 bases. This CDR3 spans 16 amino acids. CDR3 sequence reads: CASSLGSVGGTDTQYF. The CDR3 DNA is TGCGCCAGCAGCTTGGGATCCGTGGGGGGCACAGATACGCAGTATTTT.

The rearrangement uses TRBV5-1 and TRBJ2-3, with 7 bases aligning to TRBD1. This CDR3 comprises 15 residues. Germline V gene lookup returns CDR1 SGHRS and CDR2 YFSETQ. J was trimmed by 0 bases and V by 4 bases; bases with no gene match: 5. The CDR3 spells CASSLQGVSTDTQYF. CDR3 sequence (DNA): TGCGCCAGCAGCCTGCAGGGGGTCAGCACAGATACGCAGTATTTT.

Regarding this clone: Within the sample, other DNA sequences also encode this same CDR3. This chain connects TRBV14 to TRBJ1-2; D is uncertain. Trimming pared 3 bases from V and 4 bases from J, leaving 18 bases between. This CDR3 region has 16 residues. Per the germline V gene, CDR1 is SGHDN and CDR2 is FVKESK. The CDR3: CASSQDEAGWVYGYTF. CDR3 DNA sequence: TGTGCCAGCAGCCAGGATGAGGCAGGATGGGTCTATGGCTACACCTTC.

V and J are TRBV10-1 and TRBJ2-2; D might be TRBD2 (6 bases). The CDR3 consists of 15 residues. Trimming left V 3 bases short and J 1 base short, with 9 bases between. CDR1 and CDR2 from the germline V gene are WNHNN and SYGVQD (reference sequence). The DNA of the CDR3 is TGCGCCAGCAGTGATAGTAGCGGGAACACCGGGGAGCTGTTTTTT. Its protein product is CASSDSSGNTGELFF.

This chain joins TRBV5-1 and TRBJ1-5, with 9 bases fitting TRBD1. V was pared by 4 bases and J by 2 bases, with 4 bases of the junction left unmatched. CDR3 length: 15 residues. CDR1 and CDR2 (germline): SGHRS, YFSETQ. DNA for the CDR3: TGCGCCAGCAGCCGGACAGGGGATGGCAATCAGCCCCAGCATTTT. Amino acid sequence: CASSRTGDGNQPQHF.

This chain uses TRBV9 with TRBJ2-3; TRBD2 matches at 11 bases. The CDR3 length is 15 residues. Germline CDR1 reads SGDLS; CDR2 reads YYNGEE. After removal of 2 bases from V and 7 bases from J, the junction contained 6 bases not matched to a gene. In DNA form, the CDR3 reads TGTGCCAGCAGCGTGACTAGCGGGGAAGTATATACGCAGTATTTT. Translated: CASSVTSGEVYTQYF.

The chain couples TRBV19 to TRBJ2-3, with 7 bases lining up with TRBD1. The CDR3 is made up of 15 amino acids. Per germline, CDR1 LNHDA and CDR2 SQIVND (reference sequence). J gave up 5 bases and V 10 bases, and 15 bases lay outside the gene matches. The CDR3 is CATNPRGPYQDTQYF. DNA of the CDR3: TGTGCCACTAACCCAAGGGGGCCCTACCAAGATACGCAGTATTTT.

The CDR3 nucleotides read TGCGCCAGCAGCCAACAACTAGCGGGGGCACCCTACGAGCAGTACTTC. As protein: CASSQQLAGAPYEQYF. V and J are TRBV4-1 and TRBJ2-7, with TRBD2 matching over 11 bases. Germline lookup yields CDR1 MGHRA and CDR2 YSYEKL. The CDR3 extends over 16 amino acids. V trimming: 2 bases; J trimming: 2 bases; junction bases outside the gene matches: 5.

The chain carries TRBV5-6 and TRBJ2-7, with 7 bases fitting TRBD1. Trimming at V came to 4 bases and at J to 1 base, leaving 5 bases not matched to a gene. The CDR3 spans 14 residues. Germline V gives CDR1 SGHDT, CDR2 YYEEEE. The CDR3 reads CASSARDSSYEQYF. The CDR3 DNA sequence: TGTGCCAGCAGCGCACGGGACAGTTCCTACGAGCAGTACTTC.

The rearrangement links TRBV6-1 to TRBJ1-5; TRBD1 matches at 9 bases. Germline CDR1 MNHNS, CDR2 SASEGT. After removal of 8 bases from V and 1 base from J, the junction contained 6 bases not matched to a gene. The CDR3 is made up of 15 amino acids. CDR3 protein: CASGTTGGSNQPQHF. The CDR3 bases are TGTGCCAGCGGTACGACAGGGGGGAGCAATCAGCCCCAGCATTTT.

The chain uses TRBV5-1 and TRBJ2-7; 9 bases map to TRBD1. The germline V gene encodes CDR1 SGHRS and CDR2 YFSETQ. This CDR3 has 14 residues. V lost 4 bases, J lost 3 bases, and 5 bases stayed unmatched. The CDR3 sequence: CASSDGTGNYEQYF. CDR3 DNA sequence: TGCGCCAGCAGCGACGGGACAGGGAACTACGAGCAGTACTTC.

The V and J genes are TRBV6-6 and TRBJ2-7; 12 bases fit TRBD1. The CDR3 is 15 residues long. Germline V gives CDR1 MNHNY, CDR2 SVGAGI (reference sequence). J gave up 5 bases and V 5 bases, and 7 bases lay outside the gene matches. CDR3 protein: CASSQTGTGGDEQYF. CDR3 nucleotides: TGTGCCAGCAGTCAGACCGGGACAGGGGGCGACGAGCAGTACTTC.

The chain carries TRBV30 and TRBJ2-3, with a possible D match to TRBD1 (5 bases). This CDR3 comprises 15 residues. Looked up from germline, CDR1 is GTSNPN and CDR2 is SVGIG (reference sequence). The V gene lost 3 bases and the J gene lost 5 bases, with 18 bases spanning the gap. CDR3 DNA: TGTGCCTGGAGCGATATAGGGGTTTTAGGAGATACGCAGTATTTT. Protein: CAWSDIGVLGDTQYF.

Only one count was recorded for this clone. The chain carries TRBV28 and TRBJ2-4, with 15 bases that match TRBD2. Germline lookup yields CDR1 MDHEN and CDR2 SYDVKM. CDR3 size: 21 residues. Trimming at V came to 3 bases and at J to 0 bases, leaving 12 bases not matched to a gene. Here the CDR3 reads CASSFLRTSGRAGEAKNIQYF. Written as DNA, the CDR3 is TGTGCCAGCAGTTTCCTTCGGACTAGCGGGAGGGCGGGGGAAGCCAAAAACATTCAGTACTTC.

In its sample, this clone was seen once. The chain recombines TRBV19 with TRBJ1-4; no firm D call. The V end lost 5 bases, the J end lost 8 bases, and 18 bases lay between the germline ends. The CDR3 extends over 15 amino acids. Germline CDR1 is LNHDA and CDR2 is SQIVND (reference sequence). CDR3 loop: CASSAYRGPSEKLFF. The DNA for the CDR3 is TGTGCCAGTAGTGCTTACAGAGGTCCGTCCGAAAAACTGTTTTTT.

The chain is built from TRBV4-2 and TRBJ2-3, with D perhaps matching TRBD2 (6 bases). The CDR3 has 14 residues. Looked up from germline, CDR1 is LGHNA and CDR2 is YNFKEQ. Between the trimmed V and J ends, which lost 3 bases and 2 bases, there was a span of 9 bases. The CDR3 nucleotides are TGTGCCAGCAGCCAGGGGGGAATCACAGATACGCAGTATTTT. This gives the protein CASSQGGITDTQYF.

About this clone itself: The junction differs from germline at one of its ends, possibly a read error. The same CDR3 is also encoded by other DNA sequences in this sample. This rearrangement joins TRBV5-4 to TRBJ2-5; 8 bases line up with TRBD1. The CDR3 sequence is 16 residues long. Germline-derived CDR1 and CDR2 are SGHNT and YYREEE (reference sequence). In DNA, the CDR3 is TGCGCCAGCAGCCGATCTTCCGGACAGGGAACAGAGACCCAGTACTTC. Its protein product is CASSRSSGQGTETQYF.

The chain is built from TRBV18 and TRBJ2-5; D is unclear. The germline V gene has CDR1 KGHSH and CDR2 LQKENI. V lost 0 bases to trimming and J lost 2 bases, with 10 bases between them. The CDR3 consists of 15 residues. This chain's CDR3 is CASSPPSGPQETQYF. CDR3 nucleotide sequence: TGTGCCAGCTCACCACCGTCCGGCCCGCAAGAGACCCAGTACTTC.

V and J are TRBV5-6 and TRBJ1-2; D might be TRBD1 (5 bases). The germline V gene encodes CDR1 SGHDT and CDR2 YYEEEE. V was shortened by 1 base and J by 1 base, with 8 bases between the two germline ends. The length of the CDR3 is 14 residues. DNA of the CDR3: TGTGCCAGCAGCTTGCGAGGGGTTAACTATGGCTACACCTTC. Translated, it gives CASSLRGVNYGYTF. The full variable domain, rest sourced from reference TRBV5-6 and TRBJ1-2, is DAGVTQSPTHLIKTRGQQVTLRCSPKSGHDTVSWYQQALGQGPQFIFQYYEEEERQRGNFPDRFSGHQFPNYSSELNVNALLLGDSALYLCASSLRGVNYGYTFGSGTRLTVV.